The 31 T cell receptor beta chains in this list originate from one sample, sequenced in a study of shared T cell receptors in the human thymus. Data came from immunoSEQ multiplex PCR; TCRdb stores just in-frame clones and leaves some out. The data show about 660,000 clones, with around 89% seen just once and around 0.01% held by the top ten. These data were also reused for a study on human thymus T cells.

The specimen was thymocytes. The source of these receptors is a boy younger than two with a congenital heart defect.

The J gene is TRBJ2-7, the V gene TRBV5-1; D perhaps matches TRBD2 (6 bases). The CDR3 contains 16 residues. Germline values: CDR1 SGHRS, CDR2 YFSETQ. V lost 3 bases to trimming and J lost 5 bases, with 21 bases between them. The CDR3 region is CASSSPVGGEVDEQYF. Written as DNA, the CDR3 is TGCGCCAGCAGCTCCCCCGTCGGGGGAGAGGTCGACGAGCAGTACTTC.

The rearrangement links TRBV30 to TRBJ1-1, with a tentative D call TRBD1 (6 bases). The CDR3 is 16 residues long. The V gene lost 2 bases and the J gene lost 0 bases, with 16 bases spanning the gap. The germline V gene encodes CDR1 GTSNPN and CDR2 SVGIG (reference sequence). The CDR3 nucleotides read TGTGCCTGGAGTCTAGAAGGGGGGGGGATGAACACTGAAGCTTTCTTT. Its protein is CAWSLEGGGMNTEAFF.

CDR3 bases: TGTGCCAGTAGTATAGAACCGACTAGCACAGATACGCAGTATTTT. Residues: CASSIEPTSTDTQYF. This chain uses TRBV19 with TRBJ2-3; no clear D. This CDR3 is built from 15 residues. V was shortened by 0 bases and J by 0 bases, with 7 bases between the two germline ends. CDR1 LNHDA and CDR2 SQIVND come from the germline V gene (reference sequence).

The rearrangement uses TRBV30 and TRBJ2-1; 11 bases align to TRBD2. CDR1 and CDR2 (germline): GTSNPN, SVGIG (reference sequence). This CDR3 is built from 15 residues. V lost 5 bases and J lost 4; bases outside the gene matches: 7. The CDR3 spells CAWPPGLAAYNEQFF. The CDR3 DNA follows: TGTGCCTGGCCTCCGGGACTAGCGGCTTACAATGAGCAGTTCTTC.

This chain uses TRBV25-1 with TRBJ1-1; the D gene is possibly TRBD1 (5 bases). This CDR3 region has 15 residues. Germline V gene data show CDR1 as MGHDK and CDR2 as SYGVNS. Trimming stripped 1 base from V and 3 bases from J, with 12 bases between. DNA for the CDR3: TGTGCCAGCAGTGAATTCAGGGTTACTCACACTGAAGCTTTCTTT. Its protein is CASSEFRVTHTEAFF.

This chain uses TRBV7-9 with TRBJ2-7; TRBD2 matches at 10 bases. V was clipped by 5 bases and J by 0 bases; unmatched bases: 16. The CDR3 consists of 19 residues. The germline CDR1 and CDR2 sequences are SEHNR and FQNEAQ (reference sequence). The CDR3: CASSPSTALAGVASYEQYF. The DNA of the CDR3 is TGTGCCAGCAGCCCTAGCACCGCCCTAGCGGGAGTGGCCTCCTACGAGCAGTACTTC. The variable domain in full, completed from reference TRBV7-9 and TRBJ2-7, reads DTGVSQNPRHKITKRGQNVTFRCDPISEHNRLYWYRQTLGQGPEFLTYFQNEAQLEKSRLLSDRFSAERPKGSFSTLEIQRTEQGDSAMYLCASSPSTALAGVASYEQYFGPGTRLTVT.

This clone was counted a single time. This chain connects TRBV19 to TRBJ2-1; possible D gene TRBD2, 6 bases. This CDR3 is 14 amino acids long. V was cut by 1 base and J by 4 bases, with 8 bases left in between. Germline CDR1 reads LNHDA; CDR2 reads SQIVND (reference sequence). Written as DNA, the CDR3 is TGTGCCAGTAGTATAGCGGGGGAGTACAATGAGCAGTTCTTC. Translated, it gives CASSIAGEYNEQFF.

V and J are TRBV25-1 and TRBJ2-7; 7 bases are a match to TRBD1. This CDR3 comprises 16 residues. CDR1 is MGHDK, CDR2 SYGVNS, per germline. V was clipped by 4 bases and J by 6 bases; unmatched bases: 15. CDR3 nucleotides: TGTGCCAGCAGTGCTGGTAGGACAGGCGCCCCGTGCGAGCAGTACTTC. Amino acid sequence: CASSAGRTGAPCEQYF.

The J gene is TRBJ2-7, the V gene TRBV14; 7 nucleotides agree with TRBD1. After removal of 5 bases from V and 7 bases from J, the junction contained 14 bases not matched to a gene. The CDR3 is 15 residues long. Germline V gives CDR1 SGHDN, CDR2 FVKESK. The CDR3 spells CASSARDSPSREQYF. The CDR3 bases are TGTGCCAGCAGCGCCCGGGACAGCCCCTCAAGGGAGCAGTACTTC.

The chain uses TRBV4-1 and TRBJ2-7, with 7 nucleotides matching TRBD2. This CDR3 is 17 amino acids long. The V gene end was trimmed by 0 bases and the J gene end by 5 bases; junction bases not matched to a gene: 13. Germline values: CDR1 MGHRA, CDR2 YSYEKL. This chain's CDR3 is CASSQDSKTSLFHEQYF. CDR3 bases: TGCGCCAGCAGCCAAGATTCAAAGACTAGCTTGTTCCACGAGCAGTACTTC.

The chain's CDR3 is CASSQAGSGDGYTF. The CDR3, as DNA: TGCGCCAGCAGCCAAGCGGGTTCAGGGGATGGCTACACCTTC. The chain uses TRBV4-1 and TRBJ1-2; D possibly corresponds to TRBD1 (6 bases). The CDR3 loop spans 14 amino acids. V lost 1 base and J 6 bases, leaving 12 bases between the germline ends. Germline loops: CDR1 MGHRA, CDR2 YSYEKL.

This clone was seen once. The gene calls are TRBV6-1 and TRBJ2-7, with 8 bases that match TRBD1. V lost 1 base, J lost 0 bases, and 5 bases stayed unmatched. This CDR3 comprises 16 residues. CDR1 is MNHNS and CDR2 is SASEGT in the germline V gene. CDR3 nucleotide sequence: TGTGCCAGCAGTGAAGAACAGGGGGTAGGCTCCTACGAGCAGTACTTC. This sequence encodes CASSEEQGVGSYEQYF.

The CDR3 loop is CASREQIPGVADVQETQYF. As DNA, the CDR3 is TGTGCCAGCAGGGAACAGATACCGGGAGTAGCGGACGTGCAAGAGACCCAGTACTTC. The chain links TRBV2 to TRBJ2-5, with a possible D match to TRBD2 (6 bases). Trimming cost V 6 bases and J 2 bases, with 28 bases left between them. The CDR3 has 19 amino acids. Germline lookup yields CDR1 SNHLY and CDR2 FYNNEI. Together with reference TRBV2 and TRBJ2-5, the CDR3 gives the full variable domain: EPEVTQTPSHQVTQMGQEVILRCVPISNHLYFYWYRQILGQKVEFLVSFYNNEISEKSEIFDDQFSVERPDGSNFTLKIRSTKLEDSAMYFCASREQIPGVADVQETQYFGPGTRLLVL.

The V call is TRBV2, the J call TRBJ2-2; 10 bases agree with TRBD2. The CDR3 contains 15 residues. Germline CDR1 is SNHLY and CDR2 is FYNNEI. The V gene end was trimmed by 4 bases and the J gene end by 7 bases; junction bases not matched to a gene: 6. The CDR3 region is CASSVQEREGGELFF. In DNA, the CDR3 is TGTGCCAGCAGTGTACAGGAGCGGGAGGGCGGGGAGCTGTTTTTT.

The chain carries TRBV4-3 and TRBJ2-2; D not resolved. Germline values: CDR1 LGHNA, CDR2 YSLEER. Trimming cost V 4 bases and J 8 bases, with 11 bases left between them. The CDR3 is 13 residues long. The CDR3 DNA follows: TGCGCCAGCAGCCGCACACAGCCGGGGGAGCTGTTTTTT. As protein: CASSRTQPGELFF.

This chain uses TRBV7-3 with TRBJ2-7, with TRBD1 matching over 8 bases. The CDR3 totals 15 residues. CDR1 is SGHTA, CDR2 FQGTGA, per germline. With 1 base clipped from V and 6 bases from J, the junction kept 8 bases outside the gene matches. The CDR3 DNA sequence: TGTGCCAGCAGCTTAAGTTCGGACAGGGCTTGCGAGCAGTACTTC. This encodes CASSLSSDRACEQYF.

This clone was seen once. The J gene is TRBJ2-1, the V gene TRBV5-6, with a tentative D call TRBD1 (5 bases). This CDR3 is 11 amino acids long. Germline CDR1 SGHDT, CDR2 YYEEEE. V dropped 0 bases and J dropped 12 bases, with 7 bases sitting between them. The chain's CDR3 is CASSLGQLQFF. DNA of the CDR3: TGTGCCAGCAGCTTGGGACAGTTGCAGTTCTTC. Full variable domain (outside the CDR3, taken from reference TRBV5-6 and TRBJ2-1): DAGVTQSPTHLIKTRGQQVTLRCSPKSGHDTVSWYQQALGQGPQFIFQYYEEEERQRGNFPDRFSGHQFPNYSSELNVNALLLGDSALYLCASSLGQLQFFGPGTRLTVL.

CDR3 nucleotide sequence: TGTGCCAGCAGTGAAGGGTTCAGGGGCCCTAATGAAAAACTGTTTTTT. Translating gives CASSEGFRGPNEKLFF. The genes are TRBV6-1 and TRBJ1-4, with TRBD1 as a possible D gene (6 bases). This CDR3 has 16 amino acids. Germline CDR1 reads MNHNS; CDR2 reads SASEGT. With 1 base removed from V and 3 bases from J, the gap between germline ends came to 12 bases.

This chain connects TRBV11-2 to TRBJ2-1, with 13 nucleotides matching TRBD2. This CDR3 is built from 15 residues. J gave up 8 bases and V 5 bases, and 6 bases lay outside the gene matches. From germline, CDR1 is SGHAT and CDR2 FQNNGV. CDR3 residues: CASSRTSGRGDEQFF. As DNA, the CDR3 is TGTGCCAGCAGCCGAACTAGCGGGAGGGGCGATGAGCAGTTCTTC. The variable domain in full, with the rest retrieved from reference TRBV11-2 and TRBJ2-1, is EAGVAQSPRYKIIEKRQSVAFWCNPISGHATLYWYQQILGQGPKLLIQFQNNGVVDDSQLPKDRFSAERLKGVDSTLKIQPAKLEDSAVYLCASSRTSGRGDEQFFGPGTRLTVL.

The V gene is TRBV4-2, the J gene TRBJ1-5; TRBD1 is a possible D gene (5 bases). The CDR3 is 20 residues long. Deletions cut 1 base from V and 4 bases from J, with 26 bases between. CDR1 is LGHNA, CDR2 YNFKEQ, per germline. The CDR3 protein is CASSQGVVRAFPDLNQPQHF. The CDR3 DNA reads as TGTGCCAGCAGCCAAGGTGTCGTCAGGGCATTTCCCGACTTAAATCAGCCCCAGCATTTT.

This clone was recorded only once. CDR3 DNA sequence: TGTGCCAGCAGCCAAGTCCCAGCGTGGGCGCGGGAGCCACAAGAGACCCAGTACTTC. Protein product: CASSQVPAWAREPQETQYF. V is TRBV4-2 and J is TRBJ2-5, with 7 positions matching TRBD2. This CDR3 contains 19 residues. Per germline, CDR1 LGHNA and CDR2 YNFKEQ. The J segment lost 2 bases and the V segment lost 1 base, leaving 16 bases of the junction unmatched.

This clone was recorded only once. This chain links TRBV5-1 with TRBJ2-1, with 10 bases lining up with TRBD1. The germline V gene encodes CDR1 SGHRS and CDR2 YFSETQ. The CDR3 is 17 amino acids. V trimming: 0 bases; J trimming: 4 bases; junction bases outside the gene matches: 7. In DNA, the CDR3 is TGCGCCAGCAGCTTGGGGGACAGGGGTAGGGGTTACAATGAGCAGTTCTTC. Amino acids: CASSLGDRGRGYNEQFF.

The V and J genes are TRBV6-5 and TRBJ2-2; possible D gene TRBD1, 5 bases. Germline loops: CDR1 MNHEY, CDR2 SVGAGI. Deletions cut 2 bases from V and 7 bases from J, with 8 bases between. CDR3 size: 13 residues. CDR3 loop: CASSYKGIGELFF. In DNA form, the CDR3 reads TGTGCCAGCAGTTACAAGGGGATCGGGGAGCTGTTTTTT.

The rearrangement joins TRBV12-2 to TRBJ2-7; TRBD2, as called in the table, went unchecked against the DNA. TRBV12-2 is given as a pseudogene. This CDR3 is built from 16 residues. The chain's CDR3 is CASRLSRTGGSHEQYF. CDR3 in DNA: TGTGCAAGTCGCTTATCCCGGACTGGCGGGTCCCACGAGCAGTACTTC.

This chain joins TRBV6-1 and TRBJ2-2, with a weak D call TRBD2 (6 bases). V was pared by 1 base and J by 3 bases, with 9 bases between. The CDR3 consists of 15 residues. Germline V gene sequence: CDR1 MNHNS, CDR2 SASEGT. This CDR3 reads CASSEGGVDTGELFF. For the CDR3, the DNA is TGTGCCAGCAGTGAAGGGGGGGTCGACACCGGGGAGCTGTTTTTT.

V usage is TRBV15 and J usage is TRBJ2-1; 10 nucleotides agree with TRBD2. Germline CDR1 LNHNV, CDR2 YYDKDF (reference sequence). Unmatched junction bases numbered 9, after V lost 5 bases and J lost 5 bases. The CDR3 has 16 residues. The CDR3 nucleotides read TGTGCCACCAGCTCCAATTTAAGCGGGAGGGACAATGAGCAGTTCTTC. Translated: CATSSNLSGRDNEQFF. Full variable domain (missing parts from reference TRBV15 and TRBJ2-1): DAMVIQNPRYQVTQFGKPVTLSCSQTLNHNVMYWYQQKSSQAPKLLFHYYDKDFNNEADTPDNFQSRRPNTSFCFLDIRSPGLGDTAMYLCATSSNLSGRDNEQFFGPGTRLTVL.

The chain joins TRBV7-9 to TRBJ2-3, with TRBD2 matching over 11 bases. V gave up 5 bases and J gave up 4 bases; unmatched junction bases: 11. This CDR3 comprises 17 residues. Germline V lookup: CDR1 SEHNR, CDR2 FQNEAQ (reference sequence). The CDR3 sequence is CASSKWASGRRPDTQYF. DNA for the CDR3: TGTGCCAGCAGCAAGTGGGCTAGCGGGAGGAGGCCAGATACGCAGTATTTT.

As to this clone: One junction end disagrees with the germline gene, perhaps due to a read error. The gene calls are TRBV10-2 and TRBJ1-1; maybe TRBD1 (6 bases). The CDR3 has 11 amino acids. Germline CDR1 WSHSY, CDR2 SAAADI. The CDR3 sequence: CASKGGAEAFF. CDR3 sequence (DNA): TGCGCCAGCAAAGGGGGGGCTGAGGCTTTCTTT.

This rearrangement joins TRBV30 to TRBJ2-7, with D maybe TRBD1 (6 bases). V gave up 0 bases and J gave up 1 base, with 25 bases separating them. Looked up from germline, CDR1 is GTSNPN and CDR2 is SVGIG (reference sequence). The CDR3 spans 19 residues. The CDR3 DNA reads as TGTGCCTGGAGTGTACTATCAAAGGGGATATCAGGGGAATCCTACGAGCAGTACTTC. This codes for CAWSVLSKGISGESYEQYF.

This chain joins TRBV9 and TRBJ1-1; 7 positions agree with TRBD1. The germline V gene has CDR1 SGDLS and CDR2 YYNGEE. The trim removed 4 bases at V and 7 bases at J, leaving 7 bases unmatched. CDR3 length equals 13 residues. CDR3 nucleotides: TGTGCCAGCAGCCCTGAGGACAGGCTTGAAGCTTTCTTT. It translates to CASSPEDRLEAFF.

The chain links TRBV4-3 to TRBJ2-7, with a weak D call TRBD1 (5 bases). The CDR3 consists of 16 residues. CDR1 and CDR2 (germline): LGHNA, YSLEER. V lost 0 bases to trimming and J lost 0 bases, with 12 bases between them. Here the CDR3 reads CASSQDRTDNSYEQYF. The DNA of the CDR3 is TGCGCCAGCAGCCAAGATAGAACGGACAACTCCTACGAGCAGTACTTC.